Below are 15 T cell receptor beta chains sequenced from a single sample in a study of cytomegalovirus exposure and HLA in healthy donors. The PCR had 60 Vbeta and 13 Jbeta primers. Profiled with immunoSEQ multiplex PCR; TCRdb holds only in-frame clones, not every one. The table includes approximately 200,000 clones, 84% detected once. Sequenced: PBMCs. These receptor sequences come from a boy aged 5-17 years in good health and CMV-seronegative.

CDR3 residues: CASSLQPAVNDYEQYF. In DNA form, the CDR3 reads TGTGCCAGCAGTCTTCAACCAGCGGTGAATGACTACGAGCAGTACTTC. The chain uses TRBV28 and TRBJ2-7; tentatively, D is TRBD2 (5 bases). Trimming left V 5 bases short and J 3 bases short, with 20 bases between. This CDR3 region has 16 residues. The V gene's germline CDR1 is MDHEN and CDR2 SYDVKM.

The chain links TRBV27 to TRBJ2-1; D is possibly TRBD2 (6 bases). Germline V gene lookup returns CDR1 MNHEY and CDR2 SMNVEV (reference sequence). The CDR3 runs 13 residues. V was trimmed by 7 bases and J by 0 bases, leaving 7 bases between them. CDR3 protein: CASTGDSYNEQFF. In nucleotides, the CDR3 is TGTGCCAGCACGGGAGACTCCTACAATGAGCAGTTCTTC.

V and J are TRBV19 and TRBJ1-1, with TRBD1 identical over 7 bases. V shed 3 bases and J 4 bases; nucleotides not matched to a gene: 5. Germline CDR1 is LNHDA and CDR2 is SQIVND (reference sequence). There are 14 residues in the CDR3. CDR3 amino acids: CASSITTGRTEAFF. In DNA form, the CDR3 reads TGTGCCAGTAGTATTACGACAGGGCGCACTGAAGCTTTCTTT.

J is TRBJ1-1 and V is TRBV7-9; TRBD1 matches 7 bases. Germline CDR1 reads SEHNR; CDR2 reads FQNEAQ (reference sequence). The trim removed 3 bases at V and 2 bases at J, leaving 3 bases unmatched. CDR3 length equals 14 residues. CDR3 amino acids: CASSFGTDNTEAFF. CDR3 bases: TGTGCCAGCAGCTTCGGGACAGATAACACTGAAGCTTTCTTT. The variable domain in full, with the rest retrieved from reference TRBV7-9 and TRBJ1-1, is DTGVSQNPRHKITKRGQNVTFRCDPISEHNRLYWYRQTLGQGPEFLTYFQNEAQLEKSRLLSDRFSAERPKGSFSTLEIQRTEQGDSAMYLCASSFGTDNTEAFFGQGTRLTVV.

This chain links TRBV9 with TRBJ2-7, with no clear D. CDR1 SGDLS and CDR2 YYNGEE come from the germline V gene. V was clipped by 0 bases and J by 2 bases, with 9 bases between them. CDR3 size: 14 residues. The CDR3 nucleotides are TGTGCCAGCAGCGTAGATGGTACTACCTACGAGCAGTACTTC. Its protein is CASSVDGTTYEQYF.

In this sample, this clone turned up a few times. V usage is TRBV10-3 and J usage is TRBJ1-6; D gene unclear. This CDR3 spans 13 amino acids. The germline V gene has CDR1 ENHRY and CDR2 SYGVKD. Trimming removed 3 bases from V and 3 bases from J, with 3 bases in between. In DNA form, the CDR3 reads TGTGCCATCAGTGACAGCTATAATTCACCCCTCCACTTT. This codes for CAISDSYNSPLHF.

This CDR3 is CASSLFVGGPTGLTDTQYF. The CDR3 nucleotides are TGTGCCAGCAGCCTGTTCGTGGGGGGGCCAACAGGTCTCACAGATACGCAGTATTTT. V and J are TRBV28 and TRBJ2-3, with D tentatively TRBD2 (7 bases). Trimming removed 6 bases at V and 2 bases at J, with 27 bases between. This CDR3 has 19 residues. Germline values: CDR1 MDHEN, CDR2 SYDVKM.

This chain joins TRBV30 and TRBJ2-7, with 9 bases that match TRBD1. This CDR3 is built from 15 residues. After removal of 2 bases from V and 2 bases from J, the junction contained 7 bases not matched to a gene. From germline, CDR1 is GTSNPN and CDR2 SVGIG (reference sequence). This chain's CDR3 is CAWSSGQGITYEQYF. The CDR3 nucleotides are TGTGCCTGGAGTTCTGGACAGGGGATCACCTACGAGCAGTACTTC.

The V gene is TRBV23-1, the J gene TRBJ2-2; 10 bases are shared with TRBD2. TRBV23-1 carries the ORF label, with uncertain function. Germline trimming cut 0 bases from V and 6 bases from J; bases unmatched to any gene: 25. The CDR3 loop spans 23 amino acids. The CDR3 protein is CASSQSSLSLTHERGGLAGELFF. Here the CDR3 DNA reads TGCGCCAGCAGTCAATCCTCCTTAAGTCTCACACATGAGCGGGGGGGCTTGGCCGGGGAGCTGTTTTTT.

The chain uses TRBV6-5 and TRBJ1-1; D is possibly TRBD1 (6 bases). CDR3 length equals 13 residues. The germline CDR1 and CDR2 sequences are MNHEY and SVGAGI. V lost 8 bases to trimming and J lost 4 bases, with 14 bases between them. The CDR3 region is CASQGHRSTEAFF. The CDR3 DNA is TGTGCCAGCCAGGGGCATAGGAGCACTGAAGCTTTCTTT.

This clone appeared once. The V and J genes are TRBV7-2 and TRBJ2-7; 9 bases are shared with TRBD1. Losses at the gene ends were 7 bases for V and 3 bases for J; bases not matched to a gene: 7. CDR1 is SGHTA, CDR2 FQGNSA, per germline. The CDR3 is made up of 14 amino acids. The CDR3 DNA reads as TGTGCCAGCACCCGACAGGGGGTGGGCTACGAGCAGTACTTC. This gives the protein CASTRQGVGYEQYF.

This clone was picked up a small number of times. The chain links TRBV12-5 to TRBJ1-5, with D possibly matching TRBD1 (5 bases). Trimming removed 5 bases from V and 0 bases from J, with 11 bases in between. Germline CDR1 LGHNT, CDR2 FRNRAP. The CDR3 is made up of 15 amino acids. This CDR3 is CASGEQGTSNQPQHF. The CDR3 DNA reads TGTGCTAGTGGTGAGCAGGGTACTAGCAATCAGCCCCAGCATTTT.

This sequence joins TRBV7-6 and TRBJ2-1; 7 bases fit TRBD1. The germline gives CDR1 SGHVS, CDR2 FNYEAQ. There are 16 residues in the CDR3. The trim removed 5 bases at V and 6 bases at J, leaving 13 bases unmatched. This CDR3 reads CASSPTKPSGGNEQFF. The CDR3 DNA sequence: TGTGCCAGCAGCCCAACAAAACCCTCAGGGGGCAATGAGCAGTTCTTC.

The J gene is TRBJ2-3, the V gene TRBV4-1, with D hard to call. Trimming stripped 4 bases from V and 0 bases from J, with 14 bases between. Germline CDR1 is MGHRA and CDR2 is YSYEKL. The CDR3 length is 16 residues. For the CDR3, the DNA is TGCGCCAGCAGCCCCCGCCCCTGGCCTAGCACAGATACGCAGTATTTT. Its protein product is CASSPRPWPSTDTQYF.

The chain is built from TRBV7-3 and TRBJ2-3; D call uncertain. This CDR3 is 12 amino acids long. The V gene lost 0 bases and the J gene lost 6 bases, with 4 bases spanning the gap. The germline CDR1 and CDR2 sequences are SGHTA and FQGTGA. The CDR3 region has the DNA TGTGCCAGCAGCTTAACCGGGGATACGCAGTATTTT. Translated: CASSLTGDTQYF.